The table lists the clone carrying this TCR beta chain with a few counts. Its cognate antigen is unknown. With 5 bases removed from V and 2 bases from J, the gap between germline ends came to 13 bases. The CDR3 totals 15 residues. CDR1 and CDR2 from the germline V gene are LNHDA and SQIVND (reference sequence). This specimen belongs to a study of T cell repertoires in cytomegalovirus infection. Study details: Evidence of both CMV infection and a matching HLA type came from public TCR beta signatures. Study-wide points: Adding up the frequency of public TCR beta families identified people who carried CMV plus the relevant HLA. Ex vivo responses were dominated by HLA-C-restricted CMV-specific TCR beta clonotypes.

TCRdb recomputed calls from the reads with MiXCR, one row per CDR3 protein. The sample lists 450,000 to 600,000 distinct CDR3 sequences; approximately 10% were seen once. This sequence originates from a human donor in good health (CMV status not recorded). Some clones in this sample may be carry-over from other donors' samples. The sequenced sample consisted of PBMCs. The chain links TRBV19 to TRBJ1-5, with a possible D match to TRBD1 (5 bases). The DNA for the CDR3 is TGTGCCAGTAGTCCCCATGGAGGGGGCAATCAGCCCCAGCATTTT. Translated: CASSPHGGGNQPQHF.